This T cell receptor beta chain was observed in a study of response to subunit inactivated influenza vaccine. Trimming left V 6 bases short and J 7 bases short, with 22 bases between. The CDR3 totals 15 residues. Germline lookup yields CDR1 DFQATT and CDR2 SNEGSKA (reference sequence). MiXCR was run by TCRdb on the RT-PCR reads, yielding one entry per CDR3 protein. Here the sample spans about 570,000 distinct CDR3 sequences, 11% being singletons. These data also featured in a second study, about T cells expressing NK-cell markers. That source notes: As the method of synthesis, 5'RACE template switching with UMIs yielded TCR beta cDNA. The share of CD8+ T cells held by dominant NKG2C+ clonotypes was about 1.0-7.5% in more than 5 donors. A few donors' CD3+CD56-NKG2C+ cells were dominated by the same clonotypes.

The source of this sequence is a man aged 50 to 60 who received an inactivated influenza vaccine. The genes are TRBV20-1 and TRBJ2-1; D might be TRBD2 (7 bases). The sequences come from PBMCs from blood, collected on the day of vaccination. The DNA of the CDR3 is TGCAGTGCACCGAGGGGGGGGGCCTCTAGGAATGAGCAGTTCTTC. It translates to CSAPRGGASRNEQFF.